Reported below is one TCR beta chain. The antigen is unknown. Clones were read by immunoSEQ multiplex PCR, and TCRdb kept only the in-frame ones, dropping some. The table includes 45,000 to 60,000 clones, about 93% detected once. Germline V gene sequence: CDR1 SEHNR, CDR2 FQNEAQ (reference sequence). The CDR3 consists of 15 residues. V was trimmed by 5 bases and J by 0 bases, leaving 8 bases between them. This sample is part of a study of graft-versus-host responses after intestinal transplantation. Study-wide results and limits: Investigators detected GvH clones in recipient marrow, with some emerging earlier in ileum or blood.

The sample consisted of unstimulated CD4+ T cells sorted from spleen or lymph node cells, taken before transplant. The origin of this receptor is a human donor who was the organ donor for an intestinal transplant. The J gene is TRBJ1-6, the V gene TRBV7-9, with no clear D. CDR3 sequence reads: CASSPTSSYNSPLHF. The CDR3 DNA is TGTGCCAGCAGCCCCACTAGCTCCTATAATTCACCCCTCCACTTT.